The next 27 T cell receptor beta chains were all read from a single sample in a study of blood T cell repertoires in COVID-19. This table comes from immunoSEQ multiplex PCR, and its TCRdb copy is limited to in-frame clones, with some not included. The sample includes approximately 110,000 clones, about 79% of them seen just once. Sequenced material: peripheral blood. These TCRs come from a woman aged 80 or over with active or convalescent COVID-19.

The chain employs TRBV5-1 and TRBJ2-1, with 8 bases that match TRBD2. Germline assignment: CDR1 SGHRS and CDR2 YFSETQ. The CDR3 length is 14 residues. J gave up 6 bases and V 5 bases, and 7 bases lay outside the gene matches. The CDR3 DNA reads TGCGCCAGCAGTATCGCGGGAGGCTCCAATGAGCAGTTCTTC. Amino acids: CASSIAGGSNEQFF.

This clone was found a few times. This chain uses TRBV9 with TRBJ1-4; D call uncertain. The CDR3 covers 15 residues. Germline V gene data show CDR1 as SGDLS and CDR2 as YYNGEE. Trimming took 3 bases from V and 0 from J, leaving 9 bases between them. The CDR3 region is CASSEGGATNEKLFF. The DNA for the CDR3 is TGTGCCAGCAGCGAAGGAGGAGCAACTAATGAAAAACTGTTTTTT.

The V and J genes are TRBV9 and TRBJ2-2, with D maybe TRBD2 (6 bases). V was clipped by 3 bases and J by 3 bases, with 15 bases between them. CDR1 is SGDLS and CDR2 is YYNGEE in the germline V gene. CDR3 size: 16 residues. In DNA, the CDR3 is TGTGCCAGCAGCGGCCGGGTTAGCGGCGACACCGGGGAGCTGTTTTTT. Protein sequence: CASSGRVSGDTGELFF.

This sequence joins TRBV15 and TRBJ1-2; D not certain. V was clipped by 6 bases and J by 4 bases, with 9 bases between them. The CDR3 consists of 12 residues. Germline V gene lookup returns CDR1 LNHNV and CDR2 YYDKDF (reference sequence). The CDR3 bases are TGTGCCACCAGTAAGGAGGGCTATGGCTACACCTTC. Translation gives CATSKEGYGYTF.

The chain carries TRBV18 and TRBJ1-3; 7 bases agree with TRBD1. The J segment lost 0 bases and the V segment lost 5 bases, leaving 13 bases of the junction unmatched. CDR3 length: 18 residues. Germline assignment: CDR1 KGHSH and CDR2 LQKENI. CDR3 DNA sequence: TGTGCCAGCTCAAAATCCGGGACAGCCCATCACTCTGGAAACACCATATATTTT. It codes for CASSKSGTAHHSGNTIYF.

This chain connects TRBV7-2 to TRBJ2-2; D not certain. CDR1 and CDR2 (germline): SGHTA, FQGNSA. V shed 3 bases and J shed 4 bases, with 12 bases lying between them. The CDR3 loop spans 15 amino acids. As DNA, the CDR3 is TGTGCCAGCAGCTTTATCATCTCGGGCACCGGGGAGCTGTTTTTT. As protein: CASSFIISGTGELFF.

This rearrangement joins TRBV27 to TRBJ1-2; TRBD1 matches at 9 bases. This CDR3 spans 15 amino acids. V trimming: 4 bases; J trimming: 4 bases; junction bases outside the gene matches: 7. Germline V gene sequence: CDR1 MNHEY, CDR2 SMNVEV (reference sequence). The CDR3 DNA reads as TGTGCCAGCAGTTCCCGGACAGGGGTGGGCTATGGCTACACCTTC. It encodes CASSSRTGVGYGYTF.

The chain is built from TRBV28 and TRBJ1-2; unclear D gene. The V end was cut by 1 base, the J end by 6 bases, with 12 bases between. Germline CDR1 MDHEN, CDR2 SYDVKM. This CDR3 contains 14 residues. Here the CDR3 DNA reads TGTGCCAGCAGTTTATTCGAGAGAGGGAATGGCTACACCTTC. Its protein is CASSLFERGNGYTF.

The V call is TRBV6-1, the J call TRBJ1-5, with 10 bases fitting TRBD1. This CDR3 is built from 16 residues. V lost 2 bases and J lost 9; bases outside the gene matches: 10. CDR1 is MNHNS, CDR2 SASEGT, per germline. CDR3 sequence reads: CASSEQTGTGVWPQHF. For the CDR3, the DNA is TGTGCCAGCAGTGAACAGACCGGGACAGGGGTCTGGCCCCAGCATTTT.

The rearrangement links TRBV25-1 to TRBJ1-2; 11 bases fit TRBD1. After removal of 2 bases from V and 11 bases from J, the junction contained 10 bases not matched to a gene. The germline gives CDR1 MGHDK, CDR2 SYGVNS. The CDR3 is made up of 15 amino acids. The chain's CDR3 is CASSEPGTGGLRYTF. In nucleotides, the CDR3 is TGTGCCAGCAGTGAACCAGGGACAGGGGGTTTAAGATACACCTTC.

The rearrangement uses TRBV9 and TRBJ2-7, with TRBD1 matching over 8 bases. V lost 6 bases and J lost 3; bases outside the gene matches: 8. The CDR3 runs to 14 residues. Per the germline V gene, CDR1 is SGDLS and CDR2 is YYNGEE. CDR3 protein: CASNPTGGFYEQYF. CDR3 DNA sequence: TGTGCCAGCAACCCTACAGGGGGTTTCTACGAGCAGTACTTC.

The V call is TRBV27, the J call TRBJ2-7; TRBD2 aligns across 16 bases. This CDR3 region has 17 residues. The V gene end was trimmed by 8 bases and the J gene end by 4 bases; junction bases not matched to a gene: 11. Germline CDR1 reads MNHEY; CDR2 reads SMNVEV (reference sequence). The CDR3 coding sequence is TGTGCCAGCGGATTGGTGGGACTAGCGGGAGGGTTGTACGAGCAGTACTTC. As protein: CASGLVGLAGGLYEQYF.

About this clone: Other nucleotide sequences in the sample specify the same CDR3. The genes are TRBV5-1 and TRBJ2-1; TRBD2 is a possible D gene (6 bases). Germline V CDR1 and CDR2: SGHRS, YFSETQ. Trimming took 2 bases from V and 0 from J, leaving 9 bases between them. The CDR3 is 15 residues long. The CDR3 sequence is CASSFSGSSYNEQFF. CDR3 coding DNA: TGCGCCAGCAGCTTTAGCGGCAGCTCCTACAATGAGCAGTTCTTC.

The genes are TRBV6-2 or TRBV6-3 and TRBJ2-1; 8 positions match TRBD2. Germline V gene lookup returns CDR1 MNHEY and CDR2 SVGEGT. The CDR3 loop spans 15 amino acids. The J segment lost 0 bases and the V segment lost 5 bases, leaving 3 bases of the junction unmatched. CDR3 loop: CASSRLASSYNEQFF. The CDR3 nucleotides read TGTGCCAGCAGTAGACTAGCGAGCTCCTACAATGAGCAGTTCTTC.

Remarks on this clone: The sample carries other DNA sequences with the same CDR3. This sequence joins TRBV19 and TRBJ1-4; D is unclear. Trimming cost V 4 bases and J 4 bases, with 7 bases left between them. The length of the CDR3 is 13 residues. Germline V gene lookup returns CDR1 LNHDA and CDR2 SQIVND (reference sequence). CDR3 amino acids: CASSTGLNEKLFF. CDR3 nucleotide sequence: TGTGCCAGTAGTACAGGTCTTAATGAAAAACTGTTTTTT.

CDR3 nucleotides: TGTGCCAGCAGTTTTGAGAGGCTGGGGGGGACCGGGGAGCTGTTTTTT. Its translation: CASSFERLGGTGELFF. This rearrangement joins TRBV27 to TRBJ2-2, with TRBD2 matching 7 bases. Germline V gives CDR1 MNHEY, CDR2 SMNVEV (reference sequence). The CDR3 totals 16 residues. Germline trimming cut 3 bases from V and 5 bases from J; bases unmatched to any gene: 9.

The chain has TRBV19 and TRBJ1-1, with 7 bases matching TRBD1. The CDR3 loop spans 14 amino acids. The J segment lost 0 bases and the V segment lost 6 bases, leaving 4 bases of the junction unmatched. The V gene's germline CDR1 is LNHDA and CDR2 SQIVND (reference sequence). CDR3 nucleotide sequence: TGTGCCAGTAGACACAGGGGCCTGAACACTGAAGCTTTCTTT. It encodes CASRHRGLNTEAFF.

This clone was counted once. This rearrangement joins TRBV4-1 to TRBJ1-2; 9 bases fit TRBD1. V was pared by 9 bases and J by 4 bases, with 9 bases of the junction left unmatched. Germline assignment: CDR1 MGHRA and CDR2 YSYEKL. CDR3 length: 14 amino acids. The CDR3 loop reads CASMFRDRAYGYTF. As DNA, the CDR3 is TGCGCCAGTATGTTCAGGGACAGGGCCTATGGCTACACCTTC.

The chain uses TRBV5-1 and TRBJ2-2; TRBD2 matches at 9 bases. Germline CDR1 is SGHRS and CDR2 is YFSETQ. This CDR3 has 16 amino acids. Trimming took 1 base from V and 1 from J; bases not matched to a gene: 2. The CDR3 bases are TGCGCCAGCAGCTTGTCAGCGGGAGGGAACACCGGGGAGCTGTTTTTT. It specifies CASSLSAGGNTGELFF.

CDR3 bases: TGTGCCATCAGTGGTTCAGATCAAGAGACCCAGTACTTC. Translation: CAISGSDQETQYF. The chain couples TRBV10-3 to TRBJ2-5; D is undetermined. V was cut by 4 bases and J by 2 bases, with 8 bases left in between. The CDR3 consists of 13 residues. CDR1 and CDR2 from the germline V gene are ENHRY and SYGVKD.

Ten or more counts support this clone. The chain is built from TRBV11-2 and TRBJ2-5; 9 nucleotides align to TRBD1. CDR1 and CDR2 from the germline V gene are SGHAT and FQNNGV. The junction had 3 bases not matched to a gene; V was cut back by 8 bases and J by 5 bases. The length of the CDR3 is 12 residues. This CDR3 is CASDRGWETQYF. In DNA, the CDR3 is TGTGCCAGCGACAGGGGGTGGGAGACCCAGTACTTC.

This chain uses TRBV9 with TRBJ1-1; D ambiguous. Trimming shortened V by 1 base and J by 5 bases, and 18 bases separated the two germline ends. The CDR3 is 16 residues long. Germline V gene sequence: CDR1 SGDLS, CDR2 YYNGEE. CDR3 coding DNA: TGTGCCAGCAGCGTAAGGCCAGTCAACGGAGGGACTGAAGCTTTCTTT. Its translation is CASSVRPVNGGTEAFF.

V usage is TRBV6-5 and J usage is TRBJ2-7; 7 bases fit TRBD1. From germline, CDR1 is MNHEY and CDR2 SVGAGI. The CDR3 is 13 residues long. Germline trimming cut 7 bases from V and 3 bases from J; bases unmatched to any gene: 6. The CDR3 sequence: CASTRGTVYEQYF. CDR3 in DNA: TGTGCCAGCACCAGGGGGACAGTCTACGAGCAGTACTTC.

The chain is built from TRBV29-1 and TRBJ1-1; D perhaps matches TRBD1 (5 bases). Trimming left V 2 bases short and J 1 base short, with 8 bases between. Germline V gene lookup returns CDR1 SQVTM and CDR2 ANQGSEA. The CDR3 contains 13 residues. CDR3 nucleotide sequence: TGCAGCGTTGAAAAACAGGCGAACACTGAAGCTTTCTTT. Protein product: CSVEKQANTEAFF.

This sequence joins TRBV27 and TRBJ2-4, with D possibly being TRBD1 (6 bases). Trimming stripped 0 bases from V and 5 bases from J, with 14 bases between. This CDR3 has 16 amino acids. Per germline, CDR1 MNHEY and CDR2 SMNVEV (reference sequence). For the CDR3, the DNA is TGTGCCAGCAGTTTATCGGGCAGCAGGGGACAAAACATTCAGTACTTC. Protein sequence: CASSLSGSRGQNIQYF.

The V and J genes are TRBV18 and TRBJ2-3; TRBD1 matches at 8 bases. The CDR3 is 16 amino acids. V shed 0 bases and J 6 bases; nucleotides not matched to a gene: 8. CDR1 and CDR2 from the germline V gene are KGHSH and LQKENI. CDR3 in DNA: TGTGCCAGCTCACCACCGATGGCAGGGGGCGCGGATACGCAGTATTTT. It specifies CASSPPMAGGADTQYF.

The chain links TRBV28 to TRBJ2-7; D is uncertain. Germline CDR1 is MDHEN and CDR2 is SYDVKM. Deletions cut 1 base from V and 6 bases from J, with 4 bases between. CDR3 length: 11 amino acids. CDR3 nucleotide sequence: TGTGCCAGCAGTTTATCGTCCGAGCAGTACTTC. It encodes CASSLSSEQYF.